This T cell receptor (beta chain) came from a study of CD8 T cells in Susac syndrome. This CDR3 region has 16 residues. The germline V gene has CDR1 SGHAT and CDR2 FQNNGV. V gave up 1 base and J gave up 6 bases; unmatched junction bases: 7. RNA was extracted with the RNeasy kit, and a quantity of about 0.45 to 1 ug was reverse transcribed using random hexamers. TCRdb recomputed calls from the immunoSEQ multiplex PCR reads with MiXCR, one row per CDR3 protein. The sample shows hundreds of thousands of distinct CDR3 sequences, 90% to 95% of them seen only once. The sample consisted of CD4+ T cells from PBMCs. The clonotype comes from a human donor with multiple sclerosis. The V gene is TRBV11-2, the J gene TRBJ2-1; TRBD2 agrees at 9 bases. The CDR3 here is CASSLGTSGGFNEQFF. CDR3 DNA: TGTGCCAGCAGCTTAGGGACCAGCGGGGGGTTCAATGAGCAGTTCTTC. The full variable domain, completed using reference TRBV11-2 and TRBJ2-1, is EAGVAQSPRYKIIEKRQSVAFWCNPISGHATLYWYQQILGQGPKLLIQFQNNGVVDDSQLPKDRFSAERLKGVDSTLKIQPAKLEDSAVYLCASSLGTSGGFNEQFFGPGTRLTVL.